These 17 T cell receptor beta chains originate from one sample sequenced in a study of tissue T cells after allogeneic stem cell transplantation. Data came from immunoSEQ multiplex PCR; TCRdb stores just in-frame clones and leaves some out. Counted here are more than 2,500 clones, 45% occurring once; the ten biggest clones make up 28%. The time point: mouse harvest day 14 after allogeneic transplant. Each mouse received 10^7 T-cell-depleted marrow cells plus 10^6 splenic CD5+ T cells by tail vein. Sequencing was carried out using lymph node tissue. The receptors shown here come from a female BALB/c mouse given C57BL/6 T cells with graft-versus-host disease after an allogeneic hematopoietic cell transplant.

Remarks on this clone: Mouse names are used for the genes. The DNA read from the CDR3 is TGTGCCAGTGGGCAGGGGCGCACCCAGTAC. This translates into CASGQGRTQY. In full, the CDR3 reads CASGQGRTQYF. The chain links TRBV14 to TRBJ2-5, with D possibly matching TRBD1 (6 bases). The read finishes 1 residue shy of the CDR3 end, and the germline J gene is used to complete it. The CDR3 extends over 11 amino acids. The V and J ends lost 8 bases and 8 bases respectively, with 12 bases between them. CDR1 is SGHDT, CDR2 FRDEAV, per germline.

This clone is judged medium-sized. The gene symbols are mouse symbols. The missing CDR3 end, 1 residue past where the read stops, is filled in from the germline J gene. The rearrangement joins TRBV24 to TRBJ1-5; weak D call: TRBD1 (6 bases). Trimming took off 4 bases at V and 6 bases at J, with 13 bases between the two ends. Germline V gene sequence: CDR1 KGHTA, CDR2 FRNEEI. The CDR3 is 14 residues long. This chain's CDR3 is CASSPPGQPQAPLF. The covered CDR3 bases are TGTGCCAGCAGTCCCCCGGGACAACCCCAGGCTCCGCTT.

About this clone itself: Germline and genes here are mouse. The CDR3 is cut off 1 residue early in the read; its end comes from the germline J gene. The V and J genes are TRBV29 and TRBJ1-1, with TRBD1 identical over 9 bases. V dropped 0 bases and J dropped 1; count of bases not matched to a gene: 0. The CDR3 has 15 amino acids. Germline V gene data show CDR1 as MSHET and CDR2 as SYDVDS. The part of the CDR3 DNA that was read is TGTGCTAGCAGTTTATCGGGACAGGGAAACACAGAAGTCTTC. Its translation: CASSLSGQGNTEVF. The full CDR3 is CASSLSGQGNTEVFF.

The table lists this clone with a few counts. Any gene name here is a mouse gene name. The read terminates 1 residue before the CDR3 end, so the remaining end is supplied by the germline J gene. V and J are TRBV13-1 and TRBJ2-4; no definite D call. V lost 2 bases, J lost 0 bases, and 4 bases lay in between. The CDR3 loop spans 13 amino acids. CDR1 NSHNY and CDR2 SYGAGN come from the germline V gene. The DNA read from the CDR3 is TGTGCCAGCAGTGAAGAGAGTCAAAACACCTTGTAC. As protein: CASSEESQNTLY. The whole CDR3 reads CASSEESQNTLYF.

This clone is deemed large. Any gene name here is a mouse gene name. The sequenced fragment ends 1 residue before the CDR3 boundary, so the rest is inferred from the germline J gene. The chain has TRBV26 and TRBJ1-2; 8 nucleotides align to TRBD1. The CDR3 runs to 14 residues. Germline V gene sequence: CDR1 KGHPV, CDR2 FQNQEV (reference sequence). The V gene end was trimmed by 4 bases and the J gene end by 2 bases; junction bases not matched to a gene: 3. This CDR3 reads CASSRNRGNSDYTF. The sequenced CDR3 bases are TGTGCCAGCAGTCGGAACAGGGGGAACTCCGACTACACC.

This clone is termed large. All gene names here are mouse names. The CDR3 extends 1 residue past the end of the read, so its final part is completed from the germline J gene. This chain joins TRBV3 and TRBJ1-5; tentative D call: TRBD1 (5 bases). This CDR3 is built from 14 residues. Trimming took 2 bases from V and 3 from J, leaving 8 bases between them. CDR1 and CDR2 from the germline V gene are SNHLY and FYNGKV (reference sequence). Incomplete CDR3 DNA: TGTGCCAGCAGCTTACAGGGAGTCAACCAGGCTCCGCTT. It codes for CASSLQGVNQAPL. The entire CDR3 is CASSLQGVNQAPLF.

The table lists this clone with a few counts. Gene names are the mouse ones. Sequencing ends 1 residue short of the CDR3 end; the germline J gene provides the rest. The chain combines TRBV31 with TRBJ2-7, with a tentative D call TRBD1 (6 bases). The CDR3 loop spans 14 amino acids. The V end was cut by 3 bases, the J end by 7 bases, with 19 bases between. Germline V gives CDR1 GKSSPN, CDR2 SITVG. The sequenced CDR3 bases are TGTGCCTGGAGGTCAGGGGTCGGGCCGGGAGAACAGTAC. This gives the protein CAWRSGVGPGEQY. The full-length CDR3 reads as CAWRSGVGPGEQYF. The variable domain in full, with the rest retrieved from reference TRBV31 and TRBJ2-7, is AQTIHQWPVAEIKAVGSPLSLGCTIKGKSSPNLYWYWQATGGTLQQLFYSITVGQVESVVQLNLSASRPKDDQFILSTEKLLLSHSGFYLCAWRSGVGPGEQYFGPGTRLTVL.

In this sample, this clone turned up a few times. Germline and genes here are mouse. Read coverage stops 1 residue before the CDR3 terminus; the germline J gene supplies the remainder. The chain links TRBV5 to TRBJ2-5; TRBD2 aligns across 10 bases. J gave up 2 bases and V 4 bases, and 6 bases lay outside the gene matches. CDR3 length: 16 amino acids. Germline assignment: CDR1 LGHNA and CDR2 YNLKQL (reference sequence). The CDR3 DNA, read in part, is TGTGCCAGCAGCCCATCTAACTGGGGGGGCCAAGACACCCAGTAC. Amino acids: CASSPSNWGGQDTQY. The entire CDR3 sequence reads CASSPSNWGGQDTQYF.

Turning to this clone: Each gene name is a mouse one. The read ends 1 residue before the CDR3 terminus; that terminus is restored from the germline J gene. The chain is built from TRBV31 and TRBJ2-4; 14 nucleotides line up with TRBD2. CDR3 length equals 17 residues. V lost 1 base, J lost 6 bases, and 9 bases stayed unmatched. Germline assignment: CDR1 GKSSPN and CDR2 SITVG. CDR3: CAWSPGTGGARRNTLYF. The part of the CDR3 DNA that was read is TGTGCCTGGAGTCCCGGGACTGGGGGGGCGCGACGGAACACCTTGTAC. Combining the CDR3 with reference TRBV31 and TRBJ2-4 gives the whole variable domain AQTIHQWPVAEIKAVGSPLSLGCTIKGKSSPNLYWYWQATGGTLQQLFYSITVGQVESVVQLNLSASRPKDDQFILSTEKLLLSHSGFYLCAWSPGTGGARRNTLYFGAGTRLSVL.

Comments on this clone: Gene names denote mouse genes. The CDR3 extends 1 residue past the end of the read, so its final part is completed from the germline J gene. The rearrangement links TRBV13-2 to TRBJ2-3; D is possibly TRBD1 (6 bases). The CDR3 is 13 residues long. The V and J ends lost 5 bases and 5 bases respectively, with 12 bases between them. Germline-derived CDR1 and CDR2 are NNHNN and SYGAGS (reference sequence). CDR3 sequence: CASGTRDKETLYF. CDR3 DNA (partial): TGTGCCAGCGGCACCCGGGACAAAGAAACGCTGTAT.

Note on this clone: Any gene name here is a mouse gene name. The CDR3 extends 1 residue past the end of the read, so its final part is completed from the germline J gene. The genes are TRBV12-2 and TRBJ2-7, with 9 bases that match TRBD1. Trimming took 4 bases from V and 1 from J; bases not matched to a gene: 7. The CDR3 loop spans 15 amino acids. The germline V gene encodes CDR1 SGHLS and CDR2 HYDKME. The part of the CDR3 DNA that was read is TGTGCCAGCTCCCAAGGACAGGGGAGGTCCTATGAACAGTAC. This codes for CASSQGQGRSYEQY. The full CDR3 protein is CASSQGQGRSYEQYF. Full variable domain (outside the CDR3, taken from reference TRBV12-2 and TRBJ2-7): NSGVVQSPRYIIKGKGERSILKCIPISGHLSVAWYQQTQGQELKFFIQHYDKMERDKGNLPSRFSVQQFDDYHSEMNMSALELEDSAVYFCASSQGQGRSYEQYFGPGTRLTVL.

Comment on this clone: All gene names here are mouse names. The CDR3 extends 1 residue past the end of the read, so its final part is completed from the germline J gene. This chain links TRBV4 with TRBJ2-3; TRBD2 matches at 8 bases. CDR3 length: 13 amino acids. Germline-derived CDR1 and CDR2 are LGHDT and YNNKQL (reference sequence). Trimming removed 4 bases from V and 6 bases from J; junction bases left unmatched: 3. The covered CDR3 bases are TGTGCCAGCAGCTTCCGGGACTGGGAAACGCTGTAT. Its protein product is CASSFRDWETLY. The whole CDR3 is CASSFRDWETLYF.

In regard to this clone: Gene and germline names: mouse. The CDR3 goes on 1 residue after the read ends, and that part is filled in from the germline J gene. The rearrangement links TRBV26 to TRBJ2-5; 7 nucleotides agree with TRBD1. Trimming removed 0 bases from V and 6 bases from J; junction bases left unmatched: 0. CDR1 KGHPV and CDR2 FQNQEV come from the germline V gene (reference sequence). CDR3 length equals 13 residues. Partial CDR3 DNA: TGTGCCAGCAGTCTGTCGGACAGGGACACCCAGTAC. Its protein product is CASSLSDRDTQY. The whole CDR3 is CASSLSDRDTQYF.

Turning to this clone: The genes and germline here are from mouse. The missing CDR3 end, 1 residue past where the read stops, is filled in from the germline J gene. This chain links TRBV3 with TRBJ2-4; D is undetermined. In germline, CDR1 is SNHLY, CDR2 FYNGKV (reference sequence). The CDR3 is made up of 14 amino acids. Trimming took off 0 bases at V and 0 bases at J, with 4 bases between the two ends. CDR3 region: CASSLAVSQNTLYF. The sequenced CDR3 bases are TGTGCCAGCAGCTTAGCAGTTAGTCAAAACACCTTGTAC.

Sample share makes this clone medium-sized (0.01 to 0.1%). The gene names given are mouse names. This CDR3 is CASRQGFYEQYF. The CDR3 DNA, read in part, is TGTGCCAGCAGACAGGGGTTCTATGAACAGTAC. The chain joins TRBV26 to TRBJ2-7; 7 bases fit TRBD1. The sequence runs out 1 residue before the end of the CDR3; the remainder is reconstructed from the germline J gene. Per the germline V gene, CDR1 is KGHPV and CDR2 is FQNQEV (reference sequence). Germline trimming cut 6 bases from V and 3 bases from J; bases unmatched to any gene: 2. This CDR3 has 12 amino acids.

Concerning this clone: The gene symbols are mouse symbols. The read finishes 1 residue shy of the CDR3 end, and the germline J gene is used to complete it. The chain joins TRBV20 to TRBJ1-6, with a tentative D call TRBD1 (5 bases). TRBJ1-6 is sorted into the ORF group, with uncertain function. V gave up 0 bases and J gave up 6 bases, with 9 bases separating them. The CDR3 is made up of 14 amino acids. Germline loops: CDR1 GFQATS, CDR2 STVNSAI. Incomplete CDR3 DNA: TGTGGTGCTAGGGATCAGGGCCGTAATTCGCCCCTCTAC. This sequence encodes CGARDQGRNSPLY. The complete CDR3 protein is CGARDQGRNSPLYF.

The sample holds a few counts of this clone. The genes and germline here are from mouse. The observed sequence ends 1 residue before the CDR3 terminus, with the missing tail filled in from the germline J gene. The chain couples TRBV26 to TRBJ1-2, with 9 bases that match TRBD1. The CDR3 totals 13 residues. V gave up 5 bases and J gave up 2 bases; unmatched junction bases: 0. Germline V gene data show CDR1 as KGHPV and CDR2 as FQNQEV (reference sequence). CDR3 DNA, as far as it was read: TGTGCCAGCAGTGGACAGGGGAACTCCGACTACACC. Amino acids: CASSGQGNSDYT. The entire CDR3 protein reads CASSGQGNSDYTF.